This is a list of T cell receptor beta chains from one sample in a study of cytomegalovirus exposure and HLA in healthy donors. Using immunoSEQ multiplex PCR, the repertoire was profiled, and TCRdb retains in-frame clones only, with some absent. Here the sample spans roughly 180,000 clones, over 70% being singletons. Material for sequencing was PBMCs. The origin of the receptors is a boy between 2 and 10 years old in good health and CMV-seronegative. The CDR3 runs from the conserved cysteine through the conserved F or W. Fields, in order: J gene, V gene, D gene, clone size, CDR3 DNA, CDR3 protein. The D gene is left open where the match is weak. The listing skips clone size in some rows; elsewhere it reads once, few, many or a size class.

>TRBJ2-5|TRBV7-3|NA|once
TGTGCCAGCAGCTTAAAGGGGGGGATGGTTGAGACCCAGTACTTC
CASSLKGGMVETQYF
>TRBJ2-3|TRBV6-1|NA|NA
TGTGCCAGCAGTGATTACTGGACAGATACGCAGTATTTT
CASSDYWTDTQYF
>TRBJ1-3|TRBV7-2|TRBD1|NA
TGTGCCAGCAGCTTAGTAGCGACAGGGGGCGGTGGAAACACCATATATTTT
CASSLVATGGGGNTIYF
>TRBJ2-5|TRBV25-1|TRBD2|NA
TGTGCCAGCAGTGAATGGGAAATAGCGGGAGGGCAAGAGACCCAGTACTTC
CASSEWEIAGGQETQYF
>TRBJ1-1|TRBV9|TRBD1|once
TGTGCCAGCAGCGACGTCGGGACAGGGGACACTGAAGCTTTCTTT
CASSDVGTGDTEAFF
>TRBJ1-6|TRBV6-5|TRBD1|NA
TGTGCCAGCAGTTACTCGGGGACAGGGGCGGCTTCACCCCTCCACTTT
CASSYSGTGAASPLHF
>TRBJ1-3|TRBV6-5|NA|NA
TGTGCCAGCAGTTATAGCGGGACACCTGGAAACACCATATATTTT
CASSYSGTPGNTIYF
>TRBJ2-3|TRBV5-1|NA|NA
TGCGCCAGCAGCTTGGTCGGGGATAGCACAGATACGCAGTATTTT
CASSLVGDSTDTQYF
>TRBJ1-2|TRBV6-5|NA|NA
TGTGCCAGCAGTTACGCGGGGGTTGGCTATGGCTACACCTTC
CASSYAGVGYGYTF
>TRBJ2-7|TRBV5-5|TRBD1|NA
TGTGCCAGCAGCTTGGAGTTGGGGACAGGGACCTACGAGCAGTACTTC
CASSLELGTGTYEQYF
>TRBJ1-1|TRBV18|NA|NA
TGTGCCAGCTCGCAGGGGACTGAAGCTTTCTTT
CASSQGTEAFF
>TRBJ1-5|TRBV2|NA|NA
TGTGCCAGCAGTGAAGGTCCCGGGAATCAGCCCCAGCATTTT
CASSEGPGNQPQHF
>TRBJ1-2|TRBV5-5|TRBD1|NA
TGTGCCAGCAGCTTGGCACAGGGGGTGCGGGGCTACACCTTC
CASSLAQGVRGYTF
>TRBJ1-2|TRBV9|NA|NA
TGTGCCAGCAGCGACTTAAACTATGGCTACACCTTC
CASSDLNYGYTF
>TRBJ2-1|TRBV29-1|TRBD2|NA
TGCAGCGTGGGAGTAGCGGGAGGGCTTTTGGAGCAGTTCTTC
CSVGVAGGLLEQFF
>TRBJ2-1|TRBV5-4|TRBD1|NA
TGTGCCAGCAGCTTGGAACGTCAGGGGGTTGAGCAGTTCTTC
CASSLERQGVEQFF
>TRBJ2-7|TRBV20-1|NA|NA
TGCCCCTGGCCCTCCTCCTACGAGCAGTACTTC
CPWPSSYEQYF
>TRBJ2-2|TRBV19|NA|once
TGTGCCAGTAGTATGGGGCAGTCCCCGGGGGAGCTGTTTTTT
CASSMGQSPGELFF
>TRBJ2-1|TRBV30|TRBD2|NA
TGTGCCTGCCGAAGGCGGGGGGCCTACAATGAGCAGTTCTTC
CACRRRGAYNEQFF
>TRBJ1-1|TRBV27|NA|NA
TGTGCCAGCTCAACAGGGATGTACACTGAAGCTTTCTTT
CASSTGMYTEAFF
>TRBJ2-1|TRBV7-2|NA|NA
TGTGCCAGCAGCTTAGATCAGTCCGGGGAAGGAGGGCCGGACAATGAGCAGTTCTTC
CASSLDQSGEGGPDNEQFF
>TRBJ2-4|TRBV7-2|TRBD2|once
TGTGCCAGCAGCACCTCCGGGGGGAGGACCAAAAACATTCAGTACTTC
CASSTSGGRTKNIQYF
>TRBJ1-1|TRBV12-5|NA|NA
TGTGCTAGTGGTTTAGGAGGACAGCTGGATGTCACTGAAGCTTTCTTT
CASGLGGQLDVTEAFF
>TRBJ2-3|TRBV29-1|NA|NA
TGCAGCGCCGGAACAGGGAGCACAGATACGCAGTATTTT
CSAGTGSTDTQYF
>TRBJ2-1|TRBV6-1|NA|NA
TGTGCCAGCAGTGATGCAGGGAAGGTCTACAATGAGCAGTTCTTC
CASSDAGKVYNEQFF
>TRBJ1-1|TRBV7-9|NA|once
TGTGCCAGCACCATTTGGGGCGGTACCACTGAAGCTTTCTTT
CASTIWGGTTEAFF
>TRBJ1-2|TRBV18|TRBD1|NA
TGTGCCAGCTCACCTTGGACAGGAATCGTTTATGGCTACACCTTC
CASSPWTGIVYGYTF
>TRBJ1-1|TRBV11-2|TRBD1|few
TGTGCCAGCAGCCGGGACAGGGTAGAAGCTTTCTTT
CASSRDRVEAFF
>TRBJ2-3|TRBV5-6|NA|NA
TGTGCCAGCAGCCGCAGGGCTTCCAGGGTTAGCACAGATACGCAGTATTTT
CASSRRASRVSTDTQYF
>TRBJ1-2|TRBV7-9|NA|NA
TGTGCCAGCAGCCCACAGGGCTACCAAGCTCGTGGCTACACCTTC
CASSPQGYQARGYTF
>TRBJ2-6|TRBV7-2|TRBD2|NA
TGTGCCAGCAGCCGGGGACTAGCGGGGGCTGGGGCCAACGTCCTGACTTTC
CASSRGLAGAGANVLTF
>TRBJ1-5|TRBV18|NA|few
TGTGCCAGCTCGCTCGACAGAACCAATCAGCCCCAGCATTTT
CASSLDRTNQPQHF
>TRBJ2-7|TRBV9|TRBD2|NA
TGTGCCAGCAGCGCCCGGACTAGTGAGGGCGAGCAGTACTTC
CASSARTSEGEQYF
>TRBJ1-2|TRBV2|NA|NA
TGTGCCAGCAGGGTAAGGGAGACCCCGGGAGGCTACACCTTC
CASRVRETPGGYTF
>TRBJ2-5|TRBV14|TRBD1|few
TGTGCCAGCAGCAAGACAGGGGGCCTGGAGACCCAGTACTTC
CASSKTGGLETQYF
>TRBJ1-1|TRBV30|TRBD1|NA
TGTGCCTGGGAAAGACAGGGGCGGAACACTGAAGCTTTCTTT
CAWERQGRNTEAFF
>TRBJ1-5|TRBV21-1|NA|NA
TGTGCCAGCAGCAAAGGGGGGGTAGGTCAGCCCCAGCATTTT
CASSKGGVGQPQHF
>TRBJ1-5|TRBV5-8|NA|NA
TGCGCCAGCAGCTTGGGTGACAGCAAAGGACAGCCCCAGCATTTT
CASSLGDSKGQPQHF
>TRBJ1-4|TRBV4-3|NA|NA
TGCGCCAGCAGCCAAGAAACTCCAGGGCTCGGAGAAAAACTGTTTTTT
CASSQETPGLGEKLFF
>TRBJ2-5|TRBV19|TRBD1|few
TGTGCCAGTAGTATTGGTCGGACAGGGGGCACGCAAGAGACCCAGTACTTC
CASSIGRTGGTQETQYF
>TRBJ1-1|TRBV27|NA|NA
TGTGCCAGCAGACCCAGACCAGGTACTGAAGCTTTCTTT
CASRPRPGTEAFF
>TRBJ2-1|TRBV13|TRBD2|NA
TGTGCCACACAACCCACCAAGCGGGGGGGCCTCGGTGAGCAGTTCTTC
CATQPTKRGGLGEQFF
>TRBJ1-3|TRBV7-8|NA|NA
TGTGCCAGCAGCTTAGAGGGCAGGGGTAGGGACACCATATATTTT
CASSLEGRGRDTIYF
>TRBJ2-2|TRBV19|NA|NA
TGTGCCAGTAGCGGTCTACCCGGGGAGCTGTTTTTT
CASSGLPGELFF
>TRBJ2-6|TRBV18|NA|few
TGTGCCAGCTCACCAGGGCAGGCTTCTGGGGCCAACGTCCTGACTTTC
CASSPGQASGANVLTF
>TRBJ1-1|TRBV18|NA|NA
TGTGCCAGCTCACTTAACAGTGGCACTGAAGCTTTCTTT
CASSLNSGTEAFF
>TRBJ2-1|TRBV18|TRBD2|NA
TGTGCCAGCTCACCATCGGGGGGAGCGAGCTCCTACAATGAGCAGTTCTTC
CASSPSGGASSYNEQFF
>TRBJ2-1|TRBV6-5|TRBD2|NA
TGTGCCAGCAGTGGACTAGCCGACTACAATGAGCAGTTCTTC
CASSGLADYNEQFF